A selection of T cell receptor beta chains follows, all from one sample in a study of type 1 regulatory T cells. TCRdb fed the reads into MiXCR, producing one record per CDR3 protein. The sample consists of over 90,000 distinct CDR3 sequences, around a third of them appearing once. What was sequenced was CD4+ T cells, either the whole sample or a sorted fraction (not recorded which). The receptors were sampled from a human donor in good health. Both conserved end residues are part of each CDR3. D genes are given only for firm matches. Not every row has a clone size; where given, it reads once, few, many or a size class.

TRBJ2-7	TRBV20-1	.	.	CSASGDHEQYF	TGCAGTGCTAGCGGGGACCACGAGCAGTACTTC
TRBJ2-1	TRBV20-1	.	TRBD2	CSATDGASGYNEQFF	TGCAGTGCCACAGATGGGGCTAGCGGTTACAATGAGCAGTTCTTC
TRBJ2-7	TRBV5-6	few	.	CASSGGRLYEQYF	TGTGCCAGCAGCGGGGGACGGCTCTACGAGCAGTACTTC
TRBJ2-2	TRBV21-1	.	.	CATGTGRVGAGELFF	TGTGCCACCGGGACCGGAAGGGTCGGGGCCGGGGAGCTGTTTTTT
TRBJ2-1	TRBV11-1	few	.	CASSSGPSSGEQFF	TGTGCCAGCAGCTCCGGGCCAAGCTCGGGTGAGCAGTTCTTC
TRBJ2-3	TRBV6-6	.	.	CASSYSGVPSTDTQYF	TGTGCCAGCAGTTACTCGGGGGTACCTAGCACAGATACGCAGTATTTT
TRBJ2-1	TRBV20-1	.	.	CSARKLASSYNEQFF	TGCAGTGCTAGAAAACTAGCCAGCTCCTACAATGAGCAGTTCTTC
TRBJ2-5	TRBV30	.	TRBD2	CAWSILAGDQETQYF	TGTGCCTGGAGTATCCTAGCGGGAGACCAAGAGACCCAGTACTTC
TRBJ1-4	TRBV30	.	.	CAWSGGTSWATTEKLFF	TGTGCCTGGAGTGGGGGTACATCCTGGGCGACCACTGAAAAACTGTTTTTT
TRBJ2-5	TRBV19	few	.	CASQKGGGETQYF	TGTGCCAGTCAAAAGGGAGGAGGAGAGACCCAGTACTTC
TRBJ2-7	TRBV6-6	once	TRBD1	CASSYGTGAGSYEQYF	TGTGCCAGCAGTTACGGGACAGGGGCAGGGTCCTACGAGCAGTATTTC
TRBJ1-2	TRBV5-1	.	TRBD1	CASSLVPGGDGYTF	TGCGCCAGCAGCTTGGTTCCAGGGGGAGACGGCTACACCTTC
TRBJ2-7	TRBV7-2	.	TRBD2	CASSLARREQHF	TGTGCCAGCAGCTTAGCGAGGCGGGAGCAGCACTTC
TRBJ2-7	TRBV11-1	few	.	CASSPIGGKTYEQYF	TGTGCCAGCAGCCCTATTGGGGGAAAAACCTACGAGCAGTACTTC
TRBJ2-1	TRBV20-1	few	.	CSASTRNEQFF	TGCAGTGCATCGACCCGGAATGAGCAGTTCTTC
TRBJ2-1	TRBV20-1	.	.	CSAREGKKGPGNNEQFF	TGCAGTGCTAGAGAGGGTAAGAAGGGCCCGGGTAACAATGAGCAGTTCTTC
TRBJ2-3	TRBV10-3	.	.	CAIRTDSTGTDTQYF	TGTGCCATCAGGACGGACAGTACCGGCACAGATACGCAGTATTTT
TRBJ1-1	TRBV28	few	.	CASSFVMNTEAFF	TGTGCCAGCAGTTTTGTTATGAACACTGAAGCTTTCTTT
TRBJ2-1	TRBV9	.	TRBD1	CASSVTGQGDWNEQFF	TGTGCCAGCAGCGTTACAGGACAGGGGGATTGGAATGAGCAGTTCTTC
TRBJ2-7	TRBV5-5	few	.	CASSFALAPYEQYF	TGTGCCAGCAGCTTTGCTTTAGCACCCTACGAGCAGTACTTC
TRBJ1-1	TRBV7-9	.	TRBD1	CASRGAQGITEAFF	TGTGCCAGCAGGGGCGCACAGGGGATTACTGAAGCTTTCTTT
TRBJ2-3	TRBV11-2	.	.	CASSLDSTKTDTQYF	TGTGCCAGCAGCTTAGATTCTACTAAAACGGATACGCAGTATTTT
TRBJ2-1	TRBV19	few	TRBD2	CASSTPSGRTNNEQFF	TGTGCCAGTAGTACCCCTAGCGGGAGAACCAACAATGAGCAGTTCTTC
TRBJ2-3	TRBV7-2	.	.	CASSRATSPDTQYF	TGTGCCAGCAGTCGAGCGACTTCCCCCGATACGCAGTATTTT
TRBJ2-4	TRBV6-5	.	TRBD1	CASKTGAIAKNIQYF	TGTGCCAGCAAAACAGGGGCCATAGCCAAAAACATTCAGTACTTC
TRBJ2-7	TRBV29-1	few	TRBD2	CSATGLAGDEQYF	TGCAGCGCCACCGGACTAGCGGGAGACGAGCAGTACTTC
TRBJ2-7	TRBV6-2/TRBV6-3	few	.	CASSYHFSYEQYF	TGTGCCAGCAGTTACCATTTCTCCTACGAGCAGTACTTC
TRBJ1-1	TRBV10-2	.	.	CASTPGGGTDAFF	TGCGCCAGCACCCCCGGTGGGGGCACTGACGCTTTCTTT
TRBJ2-2	TRBV11-2	.	.	CASSQSGGLFF	TGTGCCAGCAGCCAGTCCGGGGGGCTGTTTTTT
TRBJ2-5	TRBV7-2	.	TRBD2	CVSSFDGRAQETQYF	TGTGTCAGCAGCTTTGACGGGAGGGCCCAGGAGACCCAGTACTTC
TRBJ2-3	TRBV20-1	.	.	CSAGTIRRTDTQYF	TGCAGTGCGGGGACGATACGACGCACAGATACGCAGTATTTT
TRBJ2-1	TRBV11-2	few	.	CASRSYRDMVNEQFF	TGTGCCAGCAGGAGTTACAGGGATATGGTCAATGAGCAGTTCTTC
TRBJ2-5	TRBV30	few	TRBD2	CAWSVGLAGGEETQYF	TGTGCCTGGAGTGTAGGTCTAGCGGGAGGGGAAGAGACCCAGTACTTC
TRBJ2-1	TRBV29-1	few	.	CSVEAGSLNYNEQFF	TGCAGCGTTGAAGCCGGTAGTCTAAACTACAATGAGCAGTTCTTC
TRBJ1-1	TRBV15	few	.	CATSRDLGGIAEAFF	TGTGCCACCAGCAGAGATCTCGGGGGTATCGCTGAAGCTTTCTTT
TRBJ2-5	TRBV20-1	.	TRBD2	CSARSRGGETQYF	TGCAGTGCTAGAAGTCGCGGGGGAGAGACCCAGTACTTC
TRBJ2-1	TRBV7-2	few	TRBD2	CASSRLAGGRDEQFF	TGTGCCAGCAGCCGACTAGCGGGAGGGAGGGATGAGCAGTTCTTC
TRBJ2-3	TRBV29-1	.	.	CSATRGADTQYF	TGCAGCGCAACTAGGGGGGCAGATACGCAGTATTTT
TRBJ2-1	TRBV9	few	TRBD2	CASSPPGLAGYNEQFF	TGTGCCAGCAGCCCACCGGGACTAGCGGGATACAATGAGCAGTTCTTC
TRBJ2-7	TRBV5-6	.	.	CASSLIGDPRGEQYF	TGTGCCAGCAGCTTGATTGGGGACCCCAGGGGCGAGCAGTACTTT
TRBJ2-2	TRBV5-1	.	.	CASNSLNTGELFF	TGCGCCAGCAACTCCCTGAACACCGGGGAGCTGTTTTTT
TRBJ2-2	TRBV5-5	.	TRBD1	CASSKMTGLGTGELFF	TGTGCCAGCAGCAAAATGACAGGGTTGGGGACCGGGGAGCTGTTTTTT
TRBJ2-7	TRBV7-2	.	TRBD2	CASSPSGTLREQYF	TGTGCCAGCAGCCCTAGCGGGACCTTGAGGGAGCAGTACTTC
TRBJ2-3	TRBV27	.	TRBD1	CAGSPTGGTTDTQYF	TGTGCCGGCAGTCCTACAGGGGGTACCACAGATACGCAGTATTTT
TRBJ1-6	TRBV28	few	.	CASSGAPGHSPLHF	TGTGCCAGCAGCGGGGCCCCAGGTCATTCACCCCTCCACTTT
TRBJ2-7	TRBV29-1	.	TRBD2	CSVEGWTGGLREQYF	TGCAGCGTTGAAGGTTGGACGGGGGGATTGAGGGAGCAGTACTTC
TRBJ2-6	TRBV2	.	TRBD2	CASSESGGWRSGANVLTF	TGTGCCAGCAGTGAAAGCGGGGGATGGCGTTCTGGGGCCAACGTCCTGACTTTC
TRBJ2-1	TRBV4-1	few	.	CASSQKEGHYNEQFF	TGCGCCAGCAGCCAAAAGGAAGGACACTACAATGAGCAGTTCTTC
TRBJ2-2	TRBV4-1	.	.	CASSPDYDGELFF	TGCGCCAGCAGCCCCGACTATGACGGGGAGCTGTTTTTT
TRBJ1-1	TRBV20-1	.	.	CSASDRRGGAAGNTEAFF	TGCAGTGCCTCAGACAGGAGAGGCGGCGCGGCTGGGAACACTGAAGCTTTCTTT
TRBJ2-1	TRBV11-2	few	TRBD1	CASSSRDRGTIRFF	TGTGCCAGCAGCTCGCGGGACAGGGGTACCATTCGGTTCTTC